The T cell receptor (beta chain) under discussion was sequenced for a study of blood T cells in healthy people across ages. The study's findings and limits: More naive CD4+ cells and higher diversity were found in long-lived than in aged donors.

Total RNA extracted from each sample amounted to at least 5 micrograms. A J-beta primer mix and a sample-barcoded 5' primer were used in a second PCR of roughly 7 to 12 cycles. Using its own MiXCR run on the 5' RACE reads, TCRdb lists one record per CDR3 protein. The sample carries 1.5 million or so distinct CDR3 sequences, 42% recorded once. As regards this clonotype: Its target is unknown.

This clonotype was sampled from a woman aged 18 to 35 in good health. The specimen sequenced was blood.

The CDR3 here is CASRGPEQFF. The CDR3 DNA is TGTGCCAGCAGGGGCCCTGAGCAGTTCTTC. This sequence joins TRBV12-3 or TRBV12-4 and TRBJ2-1; D uncertain. The ends were cut back, 6 bases at V and 9 bases at J, with 6 bases in the middle. The CDR3 extends over 10 amino acids.